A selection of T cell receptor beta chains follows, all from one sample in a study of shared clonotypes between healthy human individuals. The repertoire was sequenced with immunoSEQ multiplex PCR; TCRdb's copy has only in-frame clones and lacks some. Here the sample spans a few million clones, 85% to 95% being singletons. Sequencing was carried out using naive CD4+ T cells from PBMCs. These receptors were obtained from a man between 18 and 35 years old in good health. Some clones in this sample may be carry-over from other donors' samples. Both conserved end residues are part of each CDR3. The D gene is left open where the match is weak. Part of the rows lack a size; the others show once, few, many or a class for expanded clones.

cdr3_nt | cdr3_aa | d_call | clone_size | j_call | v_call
TGCGCCAGCAGCCAAGACCCACAGGGGTCCACCCCTAACTATGGCTACACCTTC | CASSQDPQGSTPNYGYTF | TRBD1 | - | TRBJ1-2 | TRBV4-3
TGCGCCAGCAGCCAAGGGAGTCATAGGGCCTACGAGCAGTACTTC | CASSQGSHRAYEQYF | - | - | TRBJ2-7 | TRBV4-3
TGTGCCACCAGCAGAGGGATAGCCCTCTACGAGCAGTACTTC | CATSRGIALYEQYF | - | - | TRBJ2-7 | TRBV15
TGTGCCAGCAGCCTTGAGGGGGGAGCCTACGAGCAGTACTTC | CASSLEGGAYEQYF | - | - | TRBJ2-7 | TRBV7-2
TGTGCCAGCAGCCGGGACAGGGGATCTCGTGATGAAAAACTGTTTTTT | CASSRDRGSRDEKLFF | TRBD1 | once | TRBJ1-4 | TRBV6-6
TGTGCCAGCACCAAGAAGGTGAATCAGCCCCAGCATTTT | CASTKKVNQPQHF | - | once | TRBJ1-5 | TRBV27
TGCAGTGCTCCTATCTGGTCCGGCTACACCTTC | CSAPIWSGYTF | - | - | TRBJ1-2 | TRBV20-1
TGTGCCAGCAAGTCGGGGGGCTATGGCTACACCTTC | CASKSGGYGYTF | - | - | TRBJ1-2 | TRBV28
TGTGCCAGCAGCTCCCTGGGAGGACAGGGGACCACCGGGGAGCTGTTTTTT | CASSSLGGQGTTGELFF | TRBD1 | - | TRBJ2-2 | TRBV5-4
TGTGCCAGCAGCTTAGCGGTCGGTCAGCCCCAGCATTTT | CASSLAVGQPQHF | - | - | TRBJ1-5 | TRBV7-2
TGTGCCAGCAGCGTAGGCGGGTTCCGGGGGGGCACAGATACGCAGTATTTT | CASSVGGFRGGTDTQYF | TRBD2 | - | TRBJ2-3 | TRBV9
TGTGCCAGCAGTGTGAGCGGGAACAATGAGCAGTTCTTC | CASSVSGNNEQFF | TRBD2 | - | TRBJ2-1 | TRBV6-7
TGCGCCAGCAGCTTGTTAGTGGGGGCAGGGCAAGAGACCCAGTACTTC | CASSLLVGAGQETQYF | - | - | TRBJ2-5 | TRBV5-1
TGCGCCAGCAGCGCTAGCGGGAACCCGAACACCGGGGAGCTGTTTTTT | CASSASGNPNTGELFF | TRBD2 | - | TRBJ2-2 | TRBV5-1
TGTGCCAGCAGCGCATTAAGACGGGGCACTGAAGCTTTCTTT | CASSALRRGTEAFF | - | - | TRBJ1-1 | TRBV7-2
TGCGCCAGCAGCTTGGCAGACGCAGAGACCCAGTACTTC | CASSLADAETQYF | - | - | TRBJ2-5 | TRBV5-1
TGCGCCGTCGGTTCGGGACAGGGCGACATTCAGTACTTC | CAVGSGQGDIQYF | TRBD1 | few | TRBJ2-4 | TRBV5-1
TGTGCCAGCAGTGTGAGGGTTGGCACCGGGGAGCTGTTTTTT | CASSVRVGTGELFF | - | few | TRBJ2-2 | TRBV6-1
TGTGCCAGTAGTATTGGAGGGATTCTCTATGGCTACACCTTC | CASSIGGILYGYTF | - | once | TRBJ1-2 | TRBV19
TGCAGCGTTGGGGACAGGACCCCCTATGGCTACACCTTC | CSVGDRTPYGYTF | TRBD1 | - | TRBJ1-2 | TRBV29-1
TGCGCCAGCAGAGAGCAAGCCTTTAGCACAGATACGCAGTATTTT | CASREQAFSTDTQYF | - | - | TRBJ2-3 | TRBV5-1
TGTGCCAGCAGCTCATCTAGCGGGAGTGTGAATGAGCAGTTCTTC | CASSSSSGSVNEQFF | TRBD2 | - | TRBJ2-1 | TRBV7-8
TGTGCCAGCAGAACAGTGGGGCTGGGTTTCCAAGAGACCCAGTACTTC | CASRTVGLGFQETQYF | - | - | TRBJ2-5 | TRBV27
TGTGCCAGCAACCGGGGACAGGGAACCCAAGAGACCCAGTACTTC | CASNRGQGTQETQYF | TRBD1 | - | TRBJ2-5 | TRBV7-2
TGTGCCATCGGGGACACCTGGGGTGACTACGGCTACACCTTC | CAIGDTWGDYGYTF | - | - | TRBJ1-2 | TRBV10-3
TGTGCCAGCAGTTCAGGGAGTACCGGGGAGCTGTTTTTT | CASSSGSTGELFF | - | - | TRBJ2-2 | TRBV6-6